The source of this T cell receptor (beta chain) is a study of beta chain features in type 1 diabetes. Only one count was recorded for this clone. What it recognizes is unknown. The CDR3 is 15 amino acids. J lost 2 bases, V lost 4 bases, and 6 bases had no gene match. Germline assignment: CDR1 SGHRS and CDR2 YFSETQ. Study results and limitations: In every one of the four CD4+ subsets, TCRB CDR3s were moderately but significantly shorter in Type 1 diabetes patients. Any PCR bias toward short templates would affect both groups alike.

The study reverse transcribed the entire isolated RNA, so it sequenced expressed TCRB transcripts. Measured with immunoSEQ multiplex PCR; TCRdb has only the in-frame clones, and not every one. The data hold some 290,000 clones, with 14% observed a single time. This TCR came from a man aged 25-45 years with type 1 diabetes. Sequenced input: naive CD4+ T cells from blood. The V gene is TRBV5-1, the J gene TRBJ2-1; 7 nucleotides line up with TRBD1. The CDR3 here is CASSTTGPTYNEQFF. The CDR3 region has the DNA TGCGCCAGCAGCACGACAGGGCCGACCTACAATGAGCAGTTCTTC.